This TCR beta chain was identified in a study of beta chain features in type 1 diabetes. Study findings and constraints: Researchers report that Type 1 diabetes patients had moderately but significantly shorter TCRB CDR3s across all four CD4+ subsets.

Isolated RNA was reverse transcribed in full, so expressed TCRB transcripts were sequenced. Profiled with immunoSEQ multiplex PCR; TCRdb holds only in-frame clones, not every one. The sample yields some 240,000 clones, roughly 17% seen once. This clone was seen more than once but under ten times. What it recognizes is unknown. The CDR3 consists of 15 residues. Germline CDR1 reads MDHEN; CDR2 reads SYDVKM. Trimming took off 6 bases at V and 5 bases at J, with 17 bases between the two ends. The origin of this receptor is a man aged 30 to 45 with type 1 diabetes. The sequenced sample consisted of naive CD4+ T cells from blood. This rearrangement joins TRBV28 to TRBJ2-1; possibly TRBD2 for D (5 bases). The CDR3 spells CASSPRGLANNEQFF. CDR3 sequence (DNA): TGTGCCAGCAGCCCTCGAGGGCTAGCAAACAATGAGCAGTTCTTC.